The 2 T cell receptor beta chains given below trace back to one sample, sequenced in a study of blood T cell repertoires in COVID-19. TCRdb's table, derived via immunoSEQ multiplex PCR, lists solely in-frame clones and lacks some. The top ten clones hold roughly 4.3% of a sample with about 480,000 clones, around 88% of them seen once. Material for sequencing was peripheral blood. These receptors were collected from a woman aged 25 to 39 with acute or convalescent COVID-19.

This chain connects TRBV10-3 to TRBJ2-2; D is unclear. The CDR3 is 15 amino acids. Germline CDR1 ENHRY, CDR2 SYGVKD. V gave up 2 bases and J gave up 0 bases, with 7 bases separating them. CDR3 sequence reads: CAISEPGSNTGELFF. In DNA form, the CDR3 reads TGTGCCATCAGTGAGCCAGGTTCGAACACCGGGGAGCTGTTTTTT.

The CDR3 here is CASSLGRADTDTQYF. In DNA, the CDR3 is TGTGCCAGCAGCTTAGGGAGGGCCGACACAGATACGCAGTATTTT. The gene calls are TRBV7-2 and TRBJ2-3; a possible D gene is TRBD2 (6 bases). The V end lost 1 base, the J end lost 2 bases, and 10 bases lay between the germline ends. The V gene's germline CDR1 is SGHTA and CDR2 FQGNSA. This CDR3 spans 15 amino acids. Drawing the rest from reference TRBV7-2 and TRBJ2-3, the complete variable domain is GAGVSQSPSNKVTEKGKDVELRCDPISGHTALYWYRQSLGQGLEFLIYFQGNSAPDKSGLPSDRFSAERTGGSVSTLTIQRTQQEDSAVYLCASSLGRADTDTQYFGPGTRLTVL.